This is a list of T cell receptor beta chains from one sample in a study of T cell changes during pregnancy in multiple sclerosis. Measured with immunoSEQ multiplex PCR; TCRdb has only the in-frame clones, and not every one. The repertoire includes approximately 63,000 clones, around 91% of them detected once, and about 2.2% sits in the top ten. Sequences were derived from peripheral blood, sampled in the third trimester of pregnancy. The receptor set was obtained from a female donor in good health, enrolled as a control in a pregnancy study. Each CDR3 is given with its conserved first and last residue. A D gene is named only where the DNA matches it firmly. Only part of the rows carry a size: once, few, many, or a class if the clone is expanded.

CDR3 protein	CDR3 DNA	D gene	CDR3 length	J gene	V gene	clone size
CASSQMGLADLKNIQYF	TGCGCCAGCAGCCAGATGGGACTAGCGGATCTCAAAAACATTCAGTACTTC	TRBD2	17	TRBJ2-4	TRBV4-1	once
CASRGQINTF	TGTGCCAGCAGGGGACAGATAAACACCTTC	TRBD1	10	TRBJ1-2	TRBV2	-
CASRGAGEDEQYF	TGTGCCAGCAGAGGAGCGGGAGAGGACGAGCAGTACTTC	TRBD2	13	TRBJ2-7	TRBV6-6	-
CASRGGRDYGYTF	TGTGCCAGCAGAGGAGGGAGGGACTATGGCTACACCTTC	-	13	TRBJ1-2	TRBV2	-
CASTMWLGSVGDTQYF	TGTGCCAGCACCATGTGGCTGGGTTCAGTCGGGGATACGCAGTATTTT	-	16	TRBJ2-3	TRBV7-6	-
CASSSGTLLNEQFF	TGTGCCAGCAGTTCTGGGACTCTACTCAATGAGCAGTTCTTC	-	14	TRBJ2-1	TRBV27	-
CASSEGGSTEAFF	TGTGCCAGCAGCGAGGGAGGGAGCACTGAAGCTTTCTTT	-	13	TRBJ1-1	TRBV9	few
CASILTQGDTEAFF	TGTGCCAGCATCCTAACACAGGGGGACACTGAAGCTTTCTTT	TRBD1	14	TRBJ1-1	TRBV7-8	few
CASSSSSSGSPDTQYF	TGCGCCAGCAGCTCTAGTTCTAGCGGGAGCCCAGATACGCAGTATTTT	TRBD2	16	TRBJ2-3	TRBV5-1	-
CASSASEQETQYF	TGTGCCAGCTCGGCTAGCGAACAAGAGACCCAGTACTTC	-	13	TRBJ2-5	TRBV2	few
CASNQGAGGNQPQHF	TGTGCCAGCAATCAAGGGGCGGGGGGCAATCAGCCCCAGCATTTT	-	15	TRBJ1-5	TRBV28	-
CASRSGLAGARSTDTQYF	TGTGCCAGCAGGTCGGGACTAGCGGGGGCCCGTAGCACAGATACGCAGTATTTT	TRBD2	18	TRBJ2-3	TRBV5-4	-
CASRPTGDRYGYTF	TGCGCCAGCAGACCTACAGGGGATAGGTATGGCTACACCTTC	TRBD1	14	TRBJ1-2	TRBV4-1	-
CASSHSDTQYF	TGTGCCAGCAGCCACTCAGATACGCAGTATTTT	-	11	TRBJ2-3	TRBV7-9	-
CATSRGPALPSYEQYF	TGTGCCACCAGCAGAGGCCCAGCACTACCCTCCTACGAGCAGTACTTC	-	16	TRBJ2-7	TRBV15	once
CASSPIRRGSPLHF	TGTGCCAGCAGCCCGATACGCCGGGGTTCACCCCTCCACTTT	-	14	TRBJ1-6	TRBV2	few
CASSPQGARDEKLFF	TGTGCCAGCAGCCCTCAGGGGGCACGCGATGAAAAACTGTTTTTT	TRBD1	15	TRBJ1-4	TRBV28	-
CASSQGGGIQYF	TGTGCCAGCAGTCAAGGCGGGGGTATTCAGTACTTC	TRBD2	12	TRBJ2-4	TRBV2	-
CASSPRAAGRETQYF	TGTGCCAGCTCACCCCGGGCAGCGGGACGAGAGACCCAGTACTTC	TRBD2	15	TRBJ2-5	TRBV18	-
CARLQQGREQYF	TGTGCCAGATTACAACAGGGTCGAGAGCAGTACTTC	-	12	TRBJ2-7	TRBV2	-
CASSEARGGNSPLHF	TGTGCCAGCAGTGAAGCTCGGGGGGGTAATTCACCCCTCCACTTT	-	15	TRBJ1-6	TRBV6-1	-
CASSEARVSEQYF	TGTGCCAGCAGTGAAGCGCGCGTGAGCGAGCAGTACTTC	-	13	TRBJ2-7	TRBV2	-
CASSVTSGGANTGELFF	TGTGCCAGCAGTGTGACTAGCGGGGGGGCGAACACCGGGGAGCTGTTTTTT	TRBD2	17	TRBJ2-2	TRBV6-4	-
CASSEDRGRGYTF	TGTGCCAGCAGTGAAGACAGGGGGCGAGGCTACACCTTC	TRBD1	13	TRBJ1-2	TRBV6-1	-
CASSFGLAGVGASADTQYF	TGTGCCAGCAGCTTCGGACTAGCGGGAGTTGGGGCTAGTGCAGATACGCAGTATTTT	TRBD2	19	TRBJ2-3	TRBV5-4	-
CASTGRPWNEQFF	TGCGCCAGCACCGGGAGGCCGTGGAATGAGCAGTTCTTC	TRBD2	13	TRBJ2-1	TRBV10-2	-
CASSPRGPATNEKLFF	TGTGCCAGCAGTCCAAGGGGCCCAGCAACTAATGAAAAACTGTTTTTT	-	16	TRBJ1-4	TRBV28	-
CASSTSGGRYNEQFF	TGTGCCAGTAGTACGTCAGGGGGGAGGTACAATGAGCAGTTCTTC	-	15	TRBJ2-1	TRBV19	once
CASTLHRNTEAFF	TGTGCCAGTACCTTACACAGGAACACTGAAGCTTTCTTT	-	13	TRBJ1-1	TRBV19	-
CASSLRFGEKLFF	TGTGCCAGCAGCTTGAGATTCGGTGAAAAACTGTTTTTT	-	13	TRBJ1-4	TRBV11-3	-
CASSATGQGPEKLFF	TGTGCCAGCAGCGCAACGGGACAGGGCCCTGAAAAACTGTTTTTT	TRBD1	15	TRBJ1-4	TRBV7-2	-
CASLGKNRVMDEQYF	TGTGCCAGCCTTGGAAAAAACAGGGTCATGGACGAGCAGTACTTC	-	15	TRBJ2-7	TRBV6-5	-
CASSLAAGGYLAGKNIQYF	TGTGCCAGCAGCTTAGCAGCGGGAGGGTACCTAGCCGGCAAAAACATTCAGTACTTC	TRBD2	19	TRBJ2-4	TRBV7-8	-
CASSVDTYEQYF	TGTGCCAGTAGTGTGGACACCTACGAGCAGTACTTC	-	12	TRBJ2-7	TRBV19	-
CATTSGQETQYF	TGTGCCACAACTTCGGGCCAAGAGACCCAGTACTTC	-	12	TRBJ2-5	TRBV28	-
CASSEDTKNIQYF	TGTGCCAGCAGCGAGGACACCAAAAACATTCAGTACTTC	-	13	TRBJ2-4	TRBV5-6	once
CASSLSGRDYYEQYF	TGCGCCAGCAGCTTAAGCGGGAGGGATTACTACGAGCAGTACTTC	TRBD2	15	TRBJ2-7	TRBV5-1	-